One sample yielded the 19 T cell receptor beta chains listed below, sequenced in a study of PD-L1 blockade in urothelial cancer. Generated by immunoSEQ multiplex PCR, the TCRdb table keeps only in-frame clones and is missing some. The table lists tens of thousands of clones, around 89% of them singletons. Indicated time point: pretreatment peripheral blood. This specimen consisted of PBMCs, obtained around atezolizumab (anti-PD-L1) treatment. Source of these receptors: a man aged 55 to 70 with urothelial cancer.

The rearrangement joins TRBV2 to TRBJ1-1; a possible D gene is TRBD1 (5 bases). V was clipped by 5 bases and J by 11 bases, with 18 bases between them. CDR3 length equals 13 residues. Germline assignment: CDR1 SNHLY and CDR2 FYNNEI. This CDR3 is CASSNQGLRDAFF. CDR3 sequence (DNA): TGTGCCAGCAGTAATCAGGGTCTTAGAGATGCTTTCTTT.

This chain uses TRBV5-1 with TRBJ2-3; 8 bases match TRBD1. Germline CDR1 is SGHRS and CDR2 is YFSETQ. Trimming removed 2 bases from V and 1 base from J; junction bases left unmatched: 9. This CDR3 has 17 residues. CDR3 in DNA: TGCGCCAGCAGCTTCGCAGGGGGCAGGTTGGGCACAGATACGCAGTATTTT. This translates into CASSFAGGRLGTDTQYF.

The chain uses TRBV5-1 and TRBJ2-5; D possibly corresponds to TRBD2 (7 bases). CDR3 size: 17 residues. Germline CDR1 SGHRS, CDR2 YFSETQ. Trimming left V 0 bases short and J 4 bases short, with 19 bases between. The CDR3 nucleotides are TGCGCCAGCAGCTTGGCTCCGATTGGGGGGGGCGGAGAGACCCAGTACTTC. Its translation is CASSLAPIGGGGETQYF.

The chain is built from TRBV4-3 and TRBJ2-2; weak D call: TRBD2 (5 bases). Germline V lookup: CDR1 LGHNA, CDR2 YSLEER. V shed 3 bases and J shed 7 bases, with 12 bases lying between them. The CDR3 length is 14 residues. The CDR3 coding sequence is TGCGCCAGCAGCCAGGATCCGGGGTACGGGGAGCTGTTTTTT. Residues: CASSQDPGYGELFF.

This clone occurred once. This rearrangement joins TRBV9 to TRBJ2-5; D not certain. V was pared by 2 bases and J by 2 bases, with 10 bases between. CDR1 and CDR2 from the germline V gene are SGDLS and YYNGEE. The length of the CDR3 is 14 residues. The chain's CDR3 is CASSVGAEQETQYF. The DNA of the CDR3 is TGTGCCAGCAGCGTGGGTGCGGAGCAAGAGACCCAGTACTTC.

CDR3 sequence (DNA): TGTGCCAGCAGCTTAGGCGCAGGAACCCCCATAGGCTACACCTTC. Translation gives CASSLGAGTPIGYTF. The gene calls are TRBV7-9 and TRBJ1-2; D gene unclear. Trimming cost V 1 base and J 8 bases, with 17 bases left between them. Per germline, CDR1 SEHNR and CDR2 FQNEAQ (reference sequence). This CDR3 is 15 amino acids long.

The rearrangement uses TRBV7-2 and TRBJ1-3; D is ambiguous. CDR1 is SGHTA, CDR2 FQGNSA, per germline. CDR3 length equals 13 residues. Trimming pared 4 bases from V and 7 bases from J, leaving 11 bases between. The CDR3 protein is CASSSLRGNTIYF. The CDR3 DNA sequence: TGTGCCAGCAGCTCCCTTCGGGGTAACACCATATATTTT.

This sequence joins TRBV6-4 and TRBJ2-2, with D perhaps matching TRBD1 (5 bases). CDR3 size: 13 residues. Trimming stripped 3 bases from V and 3 bases from J, with 5 bases between. From germline, CDR1 is MRHNA and CDR2 SNTAGT. The CDR3 here is CASSEGDTGELFF. The CDR3 DNA reads TGTGCCAGCAGTGAAGGGGACACCGGGGAGCTGTTTTTT.

The V gene is TRBV25-1, the J gene TRBJ1-2; TRBD1 agrees at 7 bases. The CDR3 sequence is 16 residues long. J was trimmed by 8 bases and V by 1 base; bases with no gene match: 13. Germline V CDR1 and CDR2: MGHDK, SYGVNS. The CDR3 protein is CASSELYRGQLWGYTF. As DNA, the CDR3 is TGTGCCAGCAGTGAATTATACAGGGGCCAACTATGGGGCTACACCTTC.

The chain carries TRBV5-1 and TRBJ2-1; 8 bases are a match to TRBD1. Germline loops: CDR1 SGHRS, CDR2 YFSETQ. Trimming removed 4 bases from V and 4 bases from J; junction bases left unmatched: 4. The CDR3 loop spans 14 amino acids. CDR3: CASSGGQDYNEQFF. The CDR3 coding sequence is TGCGCCAGCAGCGGGGGACAGGATTACAATGAGCAGTTCTTC.

In regard to this clone: Other nucleotide sequences from this sample produce the same CDR3. In DNA form, the CDR3 reads TGTGCCAGTAGTGTGTCTAGCGGAAGAGGTATTGGTGAGCAGTTCTTC. This codes for CASSVSSGRGIGEQFF. The rearrangement links TRBV19 to TRBJ2-1; 7 nucleotides match TRBD2. Germline loops: CDR1 LNHDA, CDR2 SQIVND (reference sequence). This CDR3 is built from 16 residues. With V trimmed by 5 bases and J by 9 bases, 16 bases remained unmatched.

The genes are TRBV30 and TRBJ1-3, with D maybe TRBD1 (5 bases). Looked up from germline, CDR1 is GTSNPN and CDR2 is SVGIG (reference sequence). The CDR3 length is 14 residues. V gave up 2 bases and J gave up 0 bases, with 8 bases separating them. The CDR3 loop is CAWSMGHSGNTIYF. In DNA form, the CDR3 reads TGTGCCTGGAGTATGGGGCACTCTGGAAACACCATATATTTT.

This sequence joins TRBV9 and TRBJ2-5, with 12 bases lining up with TRBD2. J lost 5 bases, V lost 0 bases, and 11 bases had no gene match. Germline CDR1 is SGDLS and CDR2 is YYNGEE. This CDR3 is built from 18 residues. DNA for the CDR3: TGTGCCAGCAGCGTAGGGTCTCTAGCGGGAGGGCCGAGGGAGACCCAGTACTTC. Residues: CASSVGSLAGGPRETQYF.

This clone was observed once. The chain couples TRBV9 to TRBJ1-2, with D possibly matching TRBD1 (6 bases). Trimming left V 4 bases short and J 5 bases short, with 18 bases between. Germline V gene data show CDR1 as SGDLS and CDR2 as YYNGEE. CDR3 size: 15 residues. Here the CDR3 DNA reads TGTGCCAGCAGCCCGCCCGGGACACGGAATTATGGCTACACCTTC. Translated: CASSPPGTRNYGYTF. The complete variable domain, with remaining parts taken from reference TRBV9 and TRBJ1-2, reads DSGVTQTPKHLITATGQRVTLRCSPRSGDLSVYWYQQSLDQGLQFLIQYYNGEERAKGNILERFSAQQFPDLHSELNLSSLELGDSALYFCASSPPGTRNYGYTFGSGTRLTVV.

The J gene is TRBJ2-7, the V gene TRBV5-1; a weak D match, TRBD2 (5 bases). V was pared by 0 bases and J by 0 bases, with 16 bases between. This CDR3 is built from 17 residues. Germline CDR1 is SGHRS and CDR2 is YFSETQ. In nucleotides, the CDR3 is TGCGCCAGCAGCTTGGTAGGGAGTCGATTGAGCTCCTACGAGCAGTACTTC. Translated: CASSLVGSRLSSYEQYF. The variable domain in full, with the rest retrieved from reference TRBV5-1 and TRBJ2-7, is KAGVTQTPRYLIKTRGQQVTLSCSPISGHRSVSWYQQTPGQGLQFLFEYFSETQRNKGNFPGRFSGRQFSNSRSEMNVSTLELGDSALYLCASSLVGSRLSSYEQYFGPGTRLTVT.

This sequence joins TRBV5-1 and TRBJ2-5, with D unresolved. Germline V gene sequence: CDR1 SGHRS, CDR2 YFSETQ. V gave up 0 bases and J gave up 5 bases, with 8 bases separating them. CDR3 size: 13 residues. The CDR3 here is CASSLGARETQYF. DNA for the CDR3: TGCGCCAGCAGCTTGGGCGCTAGGGAGACCCAGTACTTC.

The genes are TRBV7-9 and TRBJ2-7; D unclear. V was trimmed by 1 base and J by 3 bases, leaving 16 bases between them. CDR3 length equals 16 residues. The germline V gene encodes CDR1 SEHNR and CDR2 FQNEAQ (reference sequence). The CDR3 nucleotides are TGTGCCAGCAGCTTAGGAGGCGATAGGCGGATCTACGAGCAGTACTTC. Protein sequence: CASSLGGDRRIYEQYF. Full variable domain (rest looked up from reference TRBV7-9 and TRBJ2-7): DTGVSQNPRHKITKRGQNVTFRCDPISEHNRLYWYRQTLGQGPEFLTYFQNEAQLEKSRLLSDRFSAERPKGSFSTLEIQRTEQGDSAMYLCASSLGGDRRIYEQYFGPGTRLTVT.

The chain links TRBV7-3 to TRBJ2-1, with 7 bases matching TRBD2. V gave up 6 bases and J gave up 1 base; unmatched junction bases: 3. The CDR3 totals 14 residues. The germline V gene has CDR1 SGHTA and CDR2 FQGTGA. The CDR3, as DNA: TGTGCCAGCAGTTTAGCGGGTTCCTACAATGAGCAGTTCTTC. Its protein product is CASSLAGSYNEQFF.

This clone has only a few counts. This chain connects TRBV7-8 to TRBJ2-3, with 8 bases matching TRBD2. The V and J ends lost 5 bases and 5 bases, in that order; junction bases with no gene match: 15. This CDR3 spans 17 amino acids. The germline gives CDR1 SGHVS, CDR2 FQNEAQ. CDR3 nucleotides: TGTGCCAGCAGCCCCTTAGGCGGAGCGGGAGCCGGAGATACGCAGTATTTT. It translates to CASSPLGGAGAGDTQYF.